The rows below give T cell receptor beta chains drawn from one sample of a study of post-analysis software for immune sequencing data. TCRdb re-called the PCR reads with MiXCR, one entry per CDR3 protein. This table has 650,000 to 900,000 distinct CDR3 sequences, roughly 46% appearing once. Sequencing used blood. The origin of the receptors is a girl aged 10 to 17 with multiple sclerosis. The CDR3 runs from the conserved cysteine through the conserved F or W. Fields, in order: V gene, J gene, D gene, clone size, CDR3 DNA, CDR3 protein. A D gene is named only where the DNA matches it firmly. Clone size is given for some rows only: seen once, a few or many times, or a class if the clone is expanded.

TRBV19	TRBJ1-1	TRBD1	-	TGTGCCAGTAGGCGGGACAGGGGACGGCCTGAAGCTTTCTTT	CASRRDRGRPEAFF
TRBV29-1	TRBJ2-1	-	few	TGCAGCGTTGGCGCCAGGGTCAATGAGCAGTTCTTC	CSVGARVNEQFF
TRBV7-2	TRBJ1-1	TRBD1	few	TGTGCCAGCAGCTTAACCCACGGACAGGGGGGTACTGAAGCTTTCTTT	CASSLTHGQGGTEAFF
TRBV7-9	TRBJ2-1	TRBD2	-	TGTGCCAGCAGCCCCCTGGGGGGGAATGAGCAGTTCTTC	CASSPLGGNEQFF
TRBV7-2	TRBJ2-7	-	-	TGTGCCAGCAGCTTAGAGTGGGGGCTCTACTACGAGCAGTACTTC	CASSLEWGLYYEQYF
TRBV20-1	TRBJ2-5	TRBD2	-	TGCAGTGCTAGGACTAGCGGGAGGGCCAACGTGACCCAGTACTTC	CSARTSGRANVTQYF
TRBV28	TRBJ2-1	TRBD2	-	TGTGCCAGCAGTATCCCAGCGGGAGGGCCTCTCCATGAGCAGTTCTTC	CASSIPAGGPLHEQFF
TRBV25-1	TRBJ2-3	-	few	TGTGCCAGCAGTAACGGGCTCACAGATACGCAGTATTTT	CASSNGLTDTQYF
TRBV29-1	TRBJ1-1	-	-	TGCAGCGGGTGGGGGGGGAGGACTGAAGCTTTCTTT	CSGWGGRTEAFF
TRBV6-5	TRBJ1-4	-	-	TGTGCCAGCGCGGGTAGGGAGGATGAAAAACTGTTTTTT	CASAGREDEKLFF
TRBV6-2/TRBV6-3	TRBJ2-1	-	-	TGTGCCAGCAGTCCATTTAACAATGAGCAGTTCTTC	CASSPFNNEQFF
TRBV15	TRBJ2-4	-	-	TGTGCCGCCAGCGGCCGGGGGAACATTCAGTACTTC	CAASGRGNIQYF
TRBV5-1	TRBJ1-4	-	-	TGCGCCAGCCGGCCCAGGGTGGATGAAAAACGGTTTTTT	CASRPRVDEKRFF
TRBV6-5	TRBJ2-1	-	few	TGTGCCAGCAGTAAAACAGCACGCTCCTACAATGAGCAGTTCTTC	CASSKTARSYNEQFF
TRBV29-1	TRBJ2-3	-	few	TGCAGCGTTTCAGGGCAGTTAAGGACAGATACGCAGTATTTT	CSVSGQLRTDTQYF
TRBV15	TRBJ2-1	TRBD2	few	TGTGCCACCAGCAGAGATTGGCTAGCGGGAGCTGAGCAGTTCTTC	CATSRDWLAGAEQFF
TRBV12-3/TRBV12-4	TRBJ2-4	-	-	TGTGCCAGCAGCCCTTCCGGGACTCCTCAGTACTTC	CASSPSGTPQYF
TRBV15	TRBJ2-7	TRBD1	-	TGTGCCACCAGCAGAGATCGGACAGGGGACGAGCAGTACTTC	CATSRDRTGDEQYF
TRBV7-9	TRBJ2-1	TRBD2	few	TGTGCCAGCAGGTTAGAAACTAGCGGGGACAAGCAGTTCTTC	CASRLETSGDKQFF
TRBV3-1	TRBJ1-2	TRBD1	-	TGTGCCAGCAGCCGAGGGACAGGGGGTCTCTACTATGGCTACACCTTC	CASSRGTGGLYYGYTF
TRBV6-6	TRBJ1-5	-	-	TGTGCCAGCAGTTACCTCCGGGACTATAGCAATCAGCCCCAGCATTTT	CASSYLRDYSNQPQHF
TRBV5-1	TRBJ2-1	-	-	TGCGCCAGCACCAGACCGTCCCCAGCGGTATCCTACAATGAGCAGTTCTTC	CASTRPSPAVSYNEQFF
TRBV10-3	TRBJ2-1	-	few	TGTGCCATCAGTGAGGAGACAGAAGACTCGTTGTTCTTC	CAISEETEDSLFF
TRBV7-9	TRBJ2-5	-	-	TGTGCCAGCAGCTGGGGGGGACAGGCCTACCAAGAGACCCAGTACTTC	CASSWGGQAYQETQYF
TRBV7-8	TRBJ2-7	-	-	TGTGCCAGCAGCCGAATCGACGGGGCCATGGGAGAGCAGTACTTC	CASSRIDGAMGEQYF
TRBV18	TRBJ2-1	-	once	TGTGCCAGCTCACCACAGGAGGGGTGGAATGAGCAGTTCTTC	CASSPQEGWNEQFF
TRBV24-1	TRBJ1-5	-	-	TGTGCCACCAGTGATGCGATTCCAGGCCAGCCCCAGCATTTT	CATSDAIPGQPQHF
TRBV20-1	TRBJ2-7	TRBD1	-	TGCAGTGCCAGTGGGACAGGCGACTACTACGAGCAGTACTTC	CSASGTGDYYEQYF
TRBV24-1	TRBJ2-4	TRBD2	-	TGTGCCACCAGTGGGGCTGGTGCGGGGGTAGGCAAAAACATTCAGTACTTC	CATSGAGAGVGKNIQYF
TRBV2	TRBJ2-7	-	-	TGTGCCAGCGAGGAACGGGAGAAATACGAGCAGTACTTC	CASEEREKYEQYF
TRBV20-1	TRBJ2-7	TRBD1	few	TGCAGTGCTAGGAAACAGGGGGCGAGCTACGAGCAGTACTTC	CSARKQGASYEQYF
TRBV20-1	TRBJ1-5	-	-	TGCAGTGCCAGTCAGGATCAGCCCCAGCATTTT	CSASQDQPQHF
TRBV2	TRBJ2-1	-	-	TGTGCCCAGCGTGCCCGCGACCTCAACCGCGATGAGCAGTTCTTC	CAQRARDLNRDEQFF
TRBV24-1	TRBJ2-1	TRBD2	-	TGTGCCACCAGTGAAGCGCTACCTCTAGCGGTCTCTTCCTACAATGAGCAGTTCTTC	CATSEALPLAVSSYNEQFF
TRBV29-1	TRBJ2-3	-	-	TGCAGCGTTGCAGGGTTTGTGGGAGGTAGCACAGATACGCAGTATTTT	CSVAGFVGGSTDTQYF
TRBV20-1	TRBJ2-1	-	-	TGCAGTGCTAGACCCCTAGCTGGCTCCTACAATGAGCAGTTCTTC	CSARPLAGSYNEQFF
TRBV12-3/TRBV12-4	TRBJ2-3	-	once	TGTGCCAGCAGTTTGCTTTTTCGGTACACAGATACGCAGTATTTT	CASSLLFRYTDTQYF
TRBV6-5	TRBJ1-2	-	few	TGTGCCAGCAGTTATCAGGGAGCCCTAGGGGGCTACACCTTC	CASSYQGALGGYTF
TRBV7-2	TRBJ2-7	-	-	TGTGCCAGCAGCACCCATACTAGAGGGAGCTCCTACGAGCAGTACTTC	CASSTHTRGSSYEQYF
TRBV28	TRBJ2-7	TRBD1	-	TGTGCCAGCAGTTTAGGGGGACAGGGGTCTTACGAGCAGTACTTC	CASSLGGQGSYEQYF
TRBV6-1	TRBJ2-3	TRBD2	-	TGTGCCAGCAGGCCGGGACTAGCGGGAGGGGGAGATACGCAGTATTTT	CASRPGLAGGGDTQYF
TRBV7-8	TRBJ1-2	-	-	TGTGCCAGCAGCCACAGGGTCCCTAACTATGGCTACACCTTC	CASSHRVPNYGYTF
TRBV5-1	TRBJ2-7	TRBD2	-	TGCGCCAGCAGCGGGACTAGCGGGAGGGCCTTCCGCTACGAGCAGTACTTC	CASSGTSGRAFRYEQYF
TRBV11-2	TRBJ2-7	TRBD2	-	TGTGCCAGCAGCTTAGCGGGAGGGCCTTTATACGAGCAGTACTTC	CASSLAGGPLYEQYF
TRBV30	TRBJ2-5	-	-	TGTGCCTGGATTAGTCAAGGGACAAGGGGGGAGACCCAGTACTTC	CAWISQGTRGETQYF
TRBV25-1	TRBJ2-3	TRBD2	-	TGTGCCAGCAGTGGCGCCCGCGGGGGAAATACGCAGTATTTT	CASSGARGGNTQYF
TRBV4-1	TRBJ2-7	-	-	TGCGCCAGCAGCCAAGTAGGCCAGACGGTCTACGAGCAGTACTTC	CASSQVGQTVYEQYF
TRBV6-5	TRBJ1-1	-	-	TGTGCCAGCAGTTACTCCCACCGTACTGAAGCTTTCTTT	CASSYSHRTEAFF
TRBV10-3	TRBJ2-3	-	few	TGTGCCATCAGTGCCGGCGGGACCGCAGATACGCAGTATTTT	CAISAGGTADTQYF
TRBV5-6	TRBJ2-3	-	-	TGTGTCAGCAGCCGAGAAGGACATTCCACAGATACCCAGTATTTT	CVSSREGHSTDTQYF
TRBV12-3/TRBV12-4	TRBJ2-1	-	few	TGTGCCAGCAGTCAACGACTCTCCGAGAGCGGCTCCTACAATGAGCAGTTCTTC	CASSQRLSESGSYNEQFF